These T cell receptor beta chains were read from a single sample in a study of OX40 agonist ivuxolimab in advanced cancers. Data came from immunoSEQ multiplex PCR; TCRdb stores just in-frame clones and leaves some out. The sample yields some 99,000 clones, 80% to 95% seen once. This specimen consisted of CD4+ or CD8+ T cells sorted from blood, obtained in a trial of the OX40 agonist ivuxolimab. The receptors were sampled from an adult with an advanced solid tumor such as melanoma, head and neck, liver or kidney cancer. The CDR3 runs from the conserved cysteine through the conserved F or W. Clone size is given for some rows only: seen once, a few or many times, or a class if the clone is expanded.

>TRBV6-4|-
CASSEYRVPQPQHF
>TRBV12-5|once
CASGLVQAGMYTEAFF
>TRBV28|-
CASSLQDTGGTFF
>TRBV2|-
CASKDRVLGYGYTF
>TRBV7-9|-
CASSSSSDTQYF
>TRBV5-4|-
CASSLATGGSYNEQFF
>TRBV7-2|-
CASSFLPRGARGYGYTF
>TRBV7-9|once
CASSLWGTGRFEQYF
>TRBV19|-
CASRGQGSWREQYF
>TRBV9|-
CASSPRTGANYGYTF
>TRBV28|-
CASQTPSGNEQFF
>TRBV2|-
CASSQGRDEQYF
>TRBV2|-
CASSGGPTGDQPQHF
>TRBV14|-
CASSHAGTGGNTIYF
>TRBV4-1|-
CASSQPVSGRGKNIQYF
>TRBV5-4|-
CASSPTGSYNEQFF
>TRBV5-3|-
CARSWGRDYNCEQYF
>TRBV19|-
CASGLGPYQPQHF
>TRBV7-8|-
CASSLQLAGSEKLFF
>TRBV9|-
CASSALTSGLYNEQFF
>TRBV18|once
CASSDGRTSGQETQYF
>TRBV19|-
CATGTPLSGANVLTF
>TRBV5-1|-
CASSPATGGTYGYTF
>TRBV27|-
CASRSQGWSYNEQFF
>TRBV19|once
CASSIGRGRREKLFF
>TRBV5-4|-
CASSLSGPSTYEQYF
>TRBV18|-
CASSPLAGDTDTQYF
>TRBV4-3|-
CASSQNWGLTSGNTIYF
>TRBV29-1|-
CSGSPAGGPMETQYF
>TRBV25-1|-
CASSEREGRGDTQYF
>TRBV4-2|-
CASSQVGVDEQFF
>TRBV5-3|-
CARSLSGRTADTQYF
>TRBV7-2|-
CASSLNRGEQFF
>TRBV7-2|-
CASSLNGGRAVGELFF
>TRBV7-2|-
CASSAASGRATPTQYF
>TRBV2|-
CASSELRYRTTPTDTQYF
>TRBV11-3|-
CASSFGGTSGRAIYNEQFF
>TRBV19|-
CASSIGPQSYEQYF
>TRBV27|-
CASSTIRGPRTDTQYF
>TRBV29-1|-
CSVEDLTAFNEKLFF
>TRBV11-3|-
CASSLVFSLGYNEQFF
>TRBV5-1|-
CASQNGRNPLHEQYF
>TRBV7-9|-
CASSLVSGEETQYF
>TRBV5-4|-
CASSGGAPTDTQYF
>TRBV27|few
CASSLWGTISNEQFF
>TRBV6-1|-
CASSDRAQGTSKNIQYF
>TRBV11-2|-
CASSLSTPAMPFF
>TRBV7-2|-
CASSLLSSGRGETQYF
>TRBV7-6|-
CASSLNRAVDEQYF
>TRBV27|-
CASSPVLGEQYF
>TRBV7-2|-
CASSSAAAPGNTIYF
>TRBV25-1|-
CASSADRGGRTEAFF
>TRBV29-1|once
CSVDAGGGEKLFF
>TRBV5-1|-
CASSWNLQETQYF
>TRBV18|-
CASSPPGGTIYF